Listed here are 13 T cell receptor beta chains from one sample, sequenced in a study of OX40 agonist ivuxolimab in advanced cancers. The protocol was immunoSEQ multiplex PCR, while the TCRdb copy is restricted to in-frame clones and leaves out a portion. The sample consists of 130,000 or so clones, more than 85% of them appearing once. The sequencing here drew on CD4+ or CD8+ T cells sorted from blood, taken in a trial of the OX40 agonist ivuxolimab. The receptors were sampled from an adult with an advanced solid tumor such as melanoma, head and neck, liver or kidney cancer.

This clone was observed a few times. The chain is built from TRBV7-6 and TRBJ2-3; 9 bases map to TRBD2. V gave up 5 bases and J gave up 3 bases; unmatched junction bases: 9. This CDR3 comprises 16 residues. The germline CDR1 and CDR2 sequences are SGHVS and FNYEAQ. The CDR3 DNA reads as TGTGCCAGCAGCCCAGAGGGACTAGCTTTAACAGATACGCAGTATTTT. Translation gives CASSPEGLALTDTQYF.

The chain couples TRBV5-1 to TRBJ1-5, with unresolved D. Germline loops: CDR1 SGHRS, CDR2 YFSETQ. Between the trimmed V and J ends, which lost 0 bases and 5 bases, there was a span of 6 bases. The CDR3 is 13 amino acids. CDR3 coding DNA: TGCGCCAGCAGCTTGGGTATGGATCAGCCCCAGCATTTT. Translating gives CASSLGMDQPQHF.

The chain uses TRBV25-1 and TRBJ1-6, with D maybe TRBD1 (6 bases). The CDR3 sequence is 18 residues long. The germline V gene has CDR1 MGHDK and CDR2 SYGVNS. V was cut by 1 base and J by 6 bases, with 19 bases left in between. The CDR3 loop is CASSEWRQAGGPNSPLHF. CDR3 DNA sequence: TGTGCCAGCAGTGAATGGCGACAGGCCGGCGGTCCTAATTCACCCCTCCACTTT.

V is TRBV20-1 and J is TRBJ2-1; possibly TRBD1 for D (6 bases). CDR3 size: 10 residues. V shed 5 bases and J shed 10 bases, with 9 bases lying between them. Per germline, CDR1 DFQATT and CDR2 SNEGSKA (reference sequence). The CDR3 bases are TGCAGTGCTCTAGACAGGGAGCAGTTCTTC. This translates into CSALDREQFF.

The CDR3 DNA reads TGTGCCAGCAGCTTGTATGGACGGACGAACACTGAAGCTTTCTTT. This encodes CASSLYGRTNTEAFF. The chain is built from TRBV5-4 and TRBJ1-1; D remains unclear. The CDR3 runs 15 residues. The V gene's germline CDR1 is SGHNT and CDR2 YYREEE (reference sequence). The germline V and J ends were trimmed by 1 base and 1 base, with 11 bases remaining between them.

The rearrangement uses TRBV5-1 and TRBJ2-5; TRBD2 aligns across 13 bases. V dropped 4 bases and J dropped 1; count of bases not matched to a gene: 4. Germline V gene lookup returns CDR1 SGHRS and CDR2 YFSETQ. The CDR3 has 16 residues. In DNA, the CDR3 is TGCGCCAGCAGCGCGGGGACTAGCGGGATCCAAGAGACCCAGTACTTC. Translation gives CASSAGTSGIQETQYF.

The chain recombines TRBV10-3 with TRBJ2-1; D is perhaps TRBD2 (6 bases). Germline loops: CDR1 ENHRY, CDR2 SYGVKD. This CDR3 region has 15 residues. With 3 bases removed from V and 2 bases from J, the gap between germline ends came to 11 bases. The CDR3 region has the DNA TGTGCCATCAGTGAAAAGGGACTTCCCTACAATGAGCAGTTCTTC. Protein sequence: CAISEKGLPYNEQFF.

V is TRBV28 and J is TRBJ2-7; 7 nucleotides align to TRBD1. CDR3 length equals 15 residues. The J segment lost 2 bases and the V segment lost 6 bases, leaving 10 bases of the junction unmatched. Germline CDR1 MDHEN, CDR2 SYDVKM. CDR3 sequence: CASSFRDRVTYEQYF. The CDR3 region has the DNA TGTGCCAGCAGCTTCCGGGACAGAGTAACCTACGAGCAGTACTTC.

The CDR3 sequence is CASSVRDRGANEQFF. The CDR3 nucleotides read TGTGCCAGCAGCGTCCGGGACAGGGGAGCGAATGAGCAGTTCTTC. The chain carries TRBV11-3 and TRBJ2-1; TRBD1 aligns across 10 bases. V lost 5 bases to trimming and J lost 7 bases; unmatched junction nucleotides: 8. The CDR3 is made up of 15 amino acids. The V gene's germline CDR1 is SGHNT and CDR2 YENEEA.

The chain couples TRBV9 to TRBJ1-1; D is uncertain. Deletions cut 4 bases from V and 1 base from J, with 11 bases between. Germline CDR1 is SGDLS and CDR2 is YYNGEE. The CDR3 sequence is 14 residues long. This CDR3 reads CASSRAGANTEAFF. The CDR3, as DNA: TGTGCCAGCAGCAGGGCGGGAGCGAACACTGAAGCTTTCTTT.

The chain combines TRBV6-1 with TRBJ2-3, with D perhaps TRBD1 or TRBD2 (6 bases each). V was trimmed by 3 bases and J by 6 bases, leaving 13 bases between them. CDR1 and CDR2 from the germline V gene are MNHNS and SASEGT. There are 14 residues in the CDR3. The CDR3 DNA reads as TGTGCCAGCAGTGATGTGGGGGCGGGGGATACGCAGTATTTT. It encodes CASSDVGAGDTQYF.

The genes are TRBV7-9 and TRBJ1-6; TRBD1 agrees at 9 bases. Germline CDR1 and CDR2: SEHNR and FQNEAQ (reference sequence). V trimming: 5 bases; J trimming: 7 bases; junction bases outside the gene matches: 3. The CDR3 sequence is 14 residues long. Written as DNA, the CDR3 is TGTGCCAGCAGCCGGGGACAGGGAAATTCACCCCTCCACTTT. Amino acids: CASSRGQGNSPLHF.

A few counts support this clone. The DNA for the CDR3 is TGTGCCAGCAGCTTAATCCCTGTGAGCACTGAAGCTTTCTTT. Its translation is CASSLIPVSTEAFF. This sequence joins TRBV7-3 and TRBJ1-1; D gene ambiguous. The germline CDR1 and CDR2 sequences are SGHTA and FQGTGA. Between the trimmed V and J ends, which lost 1 base and 4 bases, there was a span of 10 bases. This CDR3 comprises 14 residues.